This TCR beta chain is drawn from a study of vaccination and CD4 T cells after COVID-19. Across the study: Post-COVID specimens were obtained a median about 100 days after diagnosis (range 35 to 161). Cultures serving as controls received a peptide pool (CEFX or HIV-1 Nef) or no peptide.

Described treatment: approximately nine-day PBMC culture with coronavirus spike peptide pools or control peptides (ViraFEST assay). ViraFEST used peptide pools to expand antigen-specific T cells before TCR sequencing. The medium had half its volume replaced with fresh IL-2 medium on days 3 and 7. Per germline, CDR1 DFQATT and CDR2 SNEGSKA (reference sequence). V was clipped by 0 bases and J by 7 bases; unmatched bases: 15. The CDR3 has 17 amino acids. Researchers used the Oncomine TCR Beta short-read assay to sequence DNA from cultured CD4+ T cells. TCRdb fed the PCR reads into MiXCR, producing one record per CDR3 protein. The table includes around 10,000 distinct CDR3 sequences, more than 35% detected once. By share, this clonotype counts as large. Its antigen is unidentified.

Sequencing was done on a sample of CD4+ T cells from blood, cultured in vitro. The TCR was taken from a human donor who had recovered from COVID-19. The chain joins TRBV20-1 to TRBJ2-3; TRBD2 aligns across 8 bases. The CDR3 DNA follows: TGCAGTGCTAGAGATGGGGGTAATCGGGGGGGCCTGAATACGCAGTATTTT. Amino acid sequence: CSARDGGNRGGLNTQYF.